A selection of T cell receptor beta chains follows, all from one sample in a study of post-analysis software for immune sequencing data. A single record per CDR3 protein comes from TCRdb applying MiXCR to the PCR reads. Found here are hundreds of thousands of distinct CDR3 sequences, 25% to 30% of them singletons; the top ten hold approximately 0.6%. Sequenced sample: blood. The receptors stem from a girl between 5 and 17 years old with multiple sclerosis. CDR3s include the opening cysteine and the closing phenylalanine or tryptophan. The D gene is left open where the match is weak. Clone size, where shown, is once, few, many, or a class for clones that have expanded.

v_call	clone_size	d_call	j_call	cdr3_aa	cdr3_nt
TRBV12-3/TRBV12-4	-	TRBD1	TRBJ2-1	CASSLRQGGYNEQFF	TGTGCCAGCAGCTTACGACAGGGGGGCTACAATGAGCAGTTCTTC
TRBV18	-	-	TRBJ1-1	CASSLKPGPIRGTEAFF	TGTGCCAGCTCCCTTAAACCGGGCCCAATCCGGGGCACTGAAGCTTTCTTT
TRBV7-9	many	-	TRBJ2-5	CASRGRGATETQYF	TGTGCCAGCAGGGGTCGAGGGGCGACAGAGACCCAGTACTTC
TRBV6-1	-	-	TRBJ2-5	CASSEQWGPETQYF	TGTGCCAGCAGTGAACAGTGGGGGCCGGAGACCCAGTACTTC
TRBV11-2	few	TRBD1	TRBJ2-5	CASSLKQGARLGETQYF	TGTGCCAGCAGCTTAAAACAGGGGGCACGGTTGGGGGAGACCCAGTACTTC
TRBV7-2	-	-	TRBJ1-4	CASSAPGTVKNEKLFF	TGTGCCAGCAGCGCTCCCGGGACGGTGAAAAATGAAAAACTGTTTTTT
TRBV6-4	few	TRBD2	TRBJ2-3	CASSDGGGATDTQYF	TGTGCCAGCAGTGACGGCGGGGGGGCCACAGATACGCAGTATTTT
TRBV29-1	-	-	TRBJ2-2	CSALAPTGELFF	TGCAGCGCTTTGGCCCCCACCGGGGAGCTGTTTTTT
TRBV7-8	-	-	TRBJ1-2	CASSHQTGTYGYTF	TGTGCCAGCAGCCACCAGACAGGAACATATGGCTACACCTTC
TRBV10-3	few	-	TRBJ2-5	CAISQGPSTEETQYF	TGTGCCATCAGCCAAGGACCATCGACGGAAGAGACCCAGTACTTC
TRBV20-1	few	TRBD1	TRBJ1-5	CSAGGQGVNQPQHF	TGCAGTGCTGGAGGACAGGGGGTCAATCAGCCCCAGCATTTT
TRBV27	few	-	TRBJ2-3	CASTPNGLLLDTQYF	TGTGCCAGCACCCCGAACGGACTACTTCTGGATACGCAGTATTTT
TRBV7-2	many	TRBD2	TRBJ2-7	CASQAGGSHEQYF	TGTGCCAGTCAGGCGGGAGGTAGCCACGAGCAGTACTTC
TRBV5-1	-	-	TRBJ2-3	CASSLARLDLNTDTQYF	TGCGCCAGCAGCTTGGCCAGACTAGACCTAAACACAGATACGCAGTATTTT
TRBV9	few	-	TRBJ2-2	CASSVETRTGELFF	TGTGCCAGCAGCGTGGAGACTAGAACCGGGGAGCTGTTTTTT
TRBV28	-	-	TRBJ1-1	CASRVGPGEAFF	TGTGCCAGCAGAGTGGGCCCGGGTGAAGCTTTCTTT
TRBV6-6	-	-	TRBJ2-5	CASSYSQIRETQYF	TGTGCCAGCAGTTACTCACAGATCCGGGAGACCCAGTACTTC
TRBV20-1	few	TRBD1	TRBJ1-5	CSARGDRGSVSNQPQHF	TGCAGTGCTAGAGGGGACAGAGGAAGCGTGAGCAATCAGCCCCAGCATTTT
TRBV6-1	-	TRBD1	TRBJ2-5	CASSDITGAQETQYF	TGTGCCAGCAGTGATATAACAGGGGCTCAAGAGACCCAGTACTTC
TRBV4-1	few	-	TRBJ2-3	CASSQHGGEATDTQYF	TGCGCCAGCAGCCAGCACGGGGGTGAGGCGACAGATACGCAGTATTTT
TRBV7-2	-	TRBD1	TRBJ2-3	CASSLGGSGQGGTHTQYF	TGTGCCAGCAGCTTAGGGGGGAGTGGACAGGGGGGCACCCATACGCAGTATTTT
TRBV7-8	few	TRBD2	TRBJ2-7	CASRSRSGSGYEQYF	TGTGCCAGCAGATCCAGGAGCGGGAGTGGCTACGAGCAGTACTTC
TRBV5-1	-	-	TRBJ1-1	CASSHRGANTEAFF	TGCGCCAGCAGCCACCGCGGGGCGAACACTGAAGCTTTCTTT
TRBV7-9	-	-	TRBJ2-1	CASSPSLQETQFF	TGTGCCAGCAGCCCTTCCTTACAAGAGACCCAGTTCTTC
TRBV20-1	many	-	TRBJ2-1	CSAPWVYNEQFF	TGCAGTGCCCCATGGGTCTACAATGAGCAGTTCTTC
TRBV7-2	few	-	TRBJ1-3	CASSLVGRATHSGNTIYF	TGTGCCAGCAGCTTAGTTGGCAGGGCTACACACTCTGGAAACACCATATATTTT
TRBV7-9	-	-	TRBJ1-1	CASSLEAGWTEAFF	TGTGCCAGCAGCTTAGAGGCAGGGTGGACTGAAGCTTTCTTT
TRBV7-2	-	-	TRBJ2-7	CASSLFEGEQYF	TGTGCCAGCAGCTTATTCGAGGGCGAGCAGTACTTC
TRBV29-1	-	TRBD1	TRBJ1-5	CSVGQGIGQPQHF	TGCAGCGTTGGACAGGGGATCGGTCAGCCCCAGCATTTT
TRBV20-1	few	TRBD2	TRBJ2-4	CSARGLADYGQYF	TGCAGTGCAAGGGGACTAGCGGACTACGGGCAGTACTTC
TRBV29-1	-	-	TRBJ1-2	CSVEERNYGYTF	TGCAGCGTTGAAGAGCGCAACTATGGCTACACCTTC
TRBV7-9	-	-	TRBJ2-1	CASSPNRSSAYYNEQFF	TGTGCCAGCAGCCCGAACCGTTCCTCCGCCTACTACAATGAGCAGTTCTTC
TRBV29-1	few	TRBD1	TRBJ2-3	CSVGTGGDTQYF	TGCAGCGTTGGGACAGGGGGCGATACGCAGTATTTT
TRBV5-1	-	-	TRBJ2-1	CASSLDRAYEQFF	TGCGCCAGCAGCTTGGATCGGGCCTATGAGCAGTTCTTC
TRBV3-1	-	-	TRBJ1-2	CASSQDRGTQVHGYTF	TGTGCCAGCAGCCAAGATCGAGGGACGCAAGTCCATGGCTACACCTTC
TRBV6-6	-	TRBD2	TRBJ2-1	CASSNSQASGYNEQFF	TGTGCCAGCAGTAATTCGCAAGCTAGCGGATACAATGAGCAGTTCTTC
TRBV28	-	TRBD2	TRBJ2-7	CASSSGGAQYF	TGTGCCAGCAGTTCGGGGGGAGCGCAGTACTTC
TRBV4-1	-	-	TRBJ2-1	CASSHPGDSNVDEQFF	TGCGCCAGCAGCCATCCCGGGGACTCGAACGTCGATGAGCAGTTCTTC
TRBV7-9	-	TRBD1	TRBJ2-7	CASSSGQRIYERYF	TGTGCCAGCAGCTCGGGACAGCGGATCTACGAGCGGTACTTC
TRBV29-1	few	TRBD2	TRBJ2-1	CSVVGAAGEDRKQFF	TGCAGCGTTGTAGGTGCGGCGGGAGAAGACCGCAAGCAGTTCTTC
TRBV7-2	-	-	TRBJ2-3	CASSLAVLDSSTDTQYF	TGTGCCAGCAGCTTAGCAGTTCTGGATTCTAGCACAGATACGCAGTATTTT
TRBV20-1	few	TRBD1	TRBJ1-2	CSAERTGESNYGYTF	TGCAGTGCGGAAAGGACAGGGGAATCGAACTATGGCTACACCTTC
TRBV6-6	-	-	TRBJ2-7	CASSYTRGSYEQYF	TGTGCCAGCAGTTACACCAGGGGATCCTACGAGCAGTACTTC
TRBV28	-	-	TRBJ2-3	CASSLPGPYDTQYF	TGTGCCAGCAGTTTGCCGGGGCCTTATGATACGCAGTATTTT
TRBV12-3/TRBV12-4	few	-	TRBJ2-1	CASRPDRYNEQFF	TGTGCCAGCAGGCCGGACAGATACAATGAGCAGTTCTTC
TRBV6-5	few	-	TRBJ1-2	CASSSVEGYTF	TGTGCCAGCAGTTCCGTCGAGGGCTACACCTTC
TRBV11-2	-	-	TRBJ2-7	CASSLARRSSYEQYF	TGTGCCAGCAGCTTGGCCAGGAGGAGCTCCTACGAGCAGTACTTC
TRBV7-9	-	-	TRBJ2-6	CASSSGRTFSGANVLTF	TGTGCCAGCAGCTCGGGACGGACCTTCTCTGGGGCCAACGTCCTGACTTTC
TRBV2	few	-	TRBJ2-7	CASSLMDYEQYF	TGTGCCAGCTCCCTCATGGACTACGAGCAGTACTTC
TRBV3-1	-	-	TRBJ2-7	CASSQAEPQYREPLYEQYF	TGTGCCAGCAGCCAAGCGGAGCCCCAATACAGGGAGCCCCTATACGAGCAGTACTTC
TRBV20-1	-	-	TRBJ1-5	CSAIRTVNQPQHF	TGCAGTGCTATAAGGACGGTAAATCAGCCCCAGCATTTT
TRBV7-2	-	-	TRBJ1-5	CASSLEGMNNQPQHF	TGTGCCAGCAGCTTGGAGGGAATGAACAATCAGCCCCAGCATTTT
TRBV24-1	few	TRBD1	TRBJ1-4	CATSDPGTGEKLFF	TGTGCCACCAGTGACCCGGGGACAGGAGAAAAACTGTTTTTT
TRBV9	few	-	TRBJ1-2	CASSVQGGSYGYTF	TGTGCCAGCAGCGTTCAGGGTGGGAGCTATGGCTACACCTTC
TRBV7-9	few	-	TRBJ2-5	CASSRTLETQYF	TGTGCCAGCAGCCGAACCCTTGAGACCCAGTACTTC
TRBV14	few	TRBD2	TRBJ2-1	CATGTSGYDEQFF	TGTGCCACCGGGACTAGCGGATACGATGAGCAGTTCTTC